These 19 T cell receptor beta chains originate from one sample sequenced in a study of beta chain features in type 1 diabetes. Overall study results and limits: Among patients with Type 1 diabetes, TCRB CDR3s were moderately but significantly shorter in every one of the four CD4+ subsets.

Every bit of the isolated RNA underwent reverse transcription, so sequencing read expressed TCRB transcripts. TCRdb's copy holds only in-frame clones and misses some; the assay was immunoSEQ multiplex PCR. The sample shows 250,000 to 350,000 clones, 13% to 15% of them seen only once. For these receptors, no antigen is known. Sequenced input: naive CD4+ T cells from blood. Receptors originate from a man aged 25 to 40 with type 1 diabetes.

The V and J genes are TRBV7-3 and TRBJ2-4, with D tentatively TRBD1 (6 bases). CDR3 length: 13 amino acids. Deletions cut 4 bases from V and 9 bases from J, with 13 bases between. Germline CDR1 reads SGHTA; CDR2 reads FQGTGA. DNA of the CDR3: TGTGCCAGCAGCTCACAGGGATTAGGCATTCAGTACTTC. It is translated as CASSSQGLGIQYF.

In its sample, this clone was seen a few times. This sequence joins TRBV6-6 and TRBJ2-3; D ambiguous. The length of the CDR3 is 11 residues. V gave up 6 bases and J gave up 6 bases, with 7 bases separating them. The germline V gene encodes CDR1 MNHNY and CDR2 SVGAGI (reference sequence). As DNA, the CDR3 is TGTGCCAGCAGGGTCGGGGATACGCAGTATTTT. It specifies CASRVGDTQYF.

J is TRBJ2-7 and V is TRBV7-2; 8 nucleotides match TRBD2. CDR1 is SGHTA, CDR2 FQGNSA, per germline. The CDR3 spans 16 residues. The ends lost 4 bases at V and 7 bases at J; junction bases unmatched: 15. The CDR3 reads CASSSTPSGLADEQYF. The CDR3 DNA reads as TGTGCCAGCAGCTCTACCCCCAGTGGACTAGCTGATGAGCAGTACTTC. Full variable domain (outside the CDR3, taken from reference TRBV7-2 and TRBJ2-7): GAGVSQSPSNKVTEKGKDVELRCDPISGHTALYWYRQSLGQGLEFLIYFQGNSAPDKSGLPSDRFSAERTGGSVSTLTIQRTQQEDSAVYLCASSSTPSGLADEQYFGPGTRLTVT.

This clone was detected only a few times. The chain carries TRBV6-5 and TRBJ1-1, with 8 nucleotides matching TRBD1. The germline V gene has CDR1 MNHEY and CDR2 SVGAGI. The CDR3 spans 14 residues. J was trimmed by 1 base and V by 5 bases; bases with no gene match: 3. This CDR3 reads CASSLDRGNTEAFF. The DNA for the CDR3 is TGTGCCAGCAGTCTAGACAGGGGGAACACTGAAGCTTTCTTT.

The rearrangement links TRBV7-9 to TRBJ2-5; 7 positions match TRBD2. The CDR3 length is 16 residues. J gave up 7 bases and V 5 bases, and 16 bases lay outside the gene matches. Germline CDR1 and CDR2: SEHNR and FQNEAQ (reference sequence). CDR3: CASSGLGASGGSTQYF. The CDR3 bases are TGTGCCAGCAGCGGCCTAGGGGCTAGCGGAGGATCGACCCAGTACTTC.

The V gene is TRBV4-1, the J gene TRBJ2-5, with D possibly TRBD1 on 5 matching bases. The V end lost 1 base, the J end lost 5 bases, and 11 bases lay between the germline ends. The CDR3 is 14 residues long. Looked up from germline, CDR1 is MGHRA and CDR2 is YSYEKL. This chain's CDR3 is CASSQGTSSETQYF. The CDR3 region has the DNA TGCGCCAGCAGCCAAGGGACATCAAGTGAGACCCAGTACTTC.

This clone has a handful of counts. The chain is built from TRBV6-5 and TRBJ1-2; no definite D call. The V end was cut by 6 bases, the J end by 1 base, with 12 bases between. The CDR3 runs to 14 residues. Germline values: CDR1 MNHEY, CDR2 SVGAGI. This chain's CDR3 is CASSYDRSNYGYTF. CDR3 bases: TGTGCCAGCAGCTACGACCGGAGTAACTATGGCTACACCTTC.

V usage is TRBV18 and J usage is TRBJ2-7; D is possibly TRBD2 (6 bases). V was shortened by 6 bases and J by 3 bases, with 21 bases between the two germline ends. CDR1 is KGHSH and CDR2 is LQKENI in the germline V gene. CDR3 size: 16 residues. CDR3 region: CASSPLSGRADYEQYF. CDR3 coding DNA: TGTGCCAGCTCCCCTCTCTCCGGGAGAGCCGACTACGAGCAGTACTTC.

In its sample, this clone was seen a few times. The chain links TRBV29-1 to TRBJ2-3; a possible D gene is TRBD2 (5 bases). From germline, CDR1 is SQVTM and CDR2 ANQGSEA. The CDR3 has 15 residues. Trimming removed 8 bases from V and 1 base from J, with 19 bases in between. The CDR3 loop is CSIVGSRVGTDTQYF. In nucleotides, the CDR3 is TGCAGCATCGTGGGGTCGCGGGTTGGCACAGATACGCAGTATTTT.

The CDR3 loop reads CASSYSQVRYGYTF. CDR3 coding DNA: TGTGCCAGCAGTTACTCACAGGTCCGCTATGGCTACACCTTC. The chain recombines TRBV6-6 with TRBJ1-2; D might be TRBD1 (5 bases). Germline V CDR1 and CDR2: MNHNY, SVGAGI (reference sequence). The V gene lost 0 bases and the J gene lost 4 bases, with 9 bases spanning the gap. This CDR3 has 14 residues.

This CDR3 reads CASSPRGAGVRFF. The CDR3 DNA reads TGTGCCAGCAGTCCCCGGGGAGCGGGAGTGAGGTTCTTC. This rearrangement joins TRBV28 to TRBJ2-1, with 8 bases aligning to TRBD2. V was clipped by 5 bases and J by 15 bases; unmatched bases: 12. The CDR3 is 13 amino acids. Germline CDR1 and CDR2: MDHEN and SYDVKM.

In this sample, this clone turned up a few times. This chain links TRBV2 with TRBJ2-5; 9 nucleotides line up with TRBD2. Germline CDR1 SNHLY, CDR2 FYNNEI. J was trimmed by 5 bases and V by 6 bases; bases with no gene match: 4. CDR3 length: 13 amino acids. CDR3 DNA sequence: TGTGCCAGCAGGGGGACTAGCATGGAGACCCAGTACTTC. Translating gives CASRGTSMETQYF.

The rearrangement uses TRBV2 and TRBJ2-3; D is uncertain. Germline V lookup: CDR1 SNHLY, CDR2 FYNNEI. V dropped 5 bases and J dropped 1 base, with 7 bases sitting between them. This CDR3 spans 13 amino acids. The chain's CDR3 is CASSNEGTDTQYF. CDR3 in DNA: TGTGCCAGCAGTAACGAGGGCACAGATACGCAGTATTTT. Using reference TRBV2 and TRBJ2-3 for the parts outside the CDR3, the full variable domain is EPEVTQTPSHQVTQMGQEVILRCVPISNHLYFYWYRQILGQKVEFLVSFYNNEISEKSEIFDDQFSVERPDGSNFTLKIRSTKLEDSAMYFCASSNEGTDTQYFGPGTRLTVL.

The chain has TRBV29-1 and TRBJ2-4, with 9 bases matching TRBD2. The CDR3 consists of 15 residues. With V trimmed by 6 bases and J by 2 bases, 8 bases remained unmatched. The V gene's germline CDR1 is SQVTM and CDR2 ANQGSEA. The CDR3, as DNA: TGCAGCGTGGGGATTCTAGCGGGACCCAAAAACATTCAGTACTTC. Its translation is CSVGILAGPKNIQYF.

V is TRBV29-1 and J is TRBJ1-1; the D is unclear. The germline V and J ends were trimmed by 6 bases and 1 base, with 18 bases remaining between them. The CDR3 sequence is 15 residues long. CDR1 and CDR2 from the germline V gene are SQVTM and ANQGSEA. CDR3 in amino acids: CSVGSDPGSNTEAFF. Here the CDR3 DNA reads TGCAGCGTGGGGAGCGATCCCGGCTCGAACACTGAAGCTTTCTTT.

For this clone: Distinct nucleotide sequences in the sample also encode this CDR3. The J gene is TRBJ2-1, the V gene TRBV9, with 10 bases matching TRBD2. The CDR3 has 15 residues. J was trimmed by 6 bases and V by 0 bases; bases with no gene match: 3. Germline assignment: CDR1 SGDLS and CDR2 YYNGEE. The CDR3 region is CASSVASGRANEQFF. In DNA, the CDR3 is TGTGCCAGCAGCGTAGCAAGCGGGAGGGCCAATGAGCAGTTCTTC.

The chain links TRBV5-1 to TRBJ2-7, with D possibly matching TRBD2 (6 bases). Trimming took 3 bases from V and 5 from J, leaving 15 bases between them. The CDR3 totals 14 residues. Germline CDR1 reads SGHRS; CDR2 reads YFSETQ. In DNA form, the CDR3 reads TGCGCCAGCAGCTGGCGGGACCCTAGTAACGAGCAGTACTTC. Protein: CASSWRDPSNEQYF.

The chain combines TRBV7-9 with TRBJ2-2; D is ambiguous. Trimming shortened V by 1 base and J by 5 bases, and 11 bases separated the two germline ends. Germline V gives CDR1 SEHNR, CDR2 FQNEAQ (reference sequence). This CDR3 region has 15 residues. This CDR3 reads CASSLGDIGTGELFF. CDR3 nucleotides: TGTGCCAGCAGCTTAGGAGACATTGGGACCGGGGAGCTGTTTTTT. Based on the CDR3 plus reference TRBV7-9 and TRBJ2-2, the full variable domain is DTGVSQNPRHKITKRGQNVTFRCDPISEHNRLYWYRQTLGQGPEFLTYFQNEAQLEKSRLLSDRFSAERPKGSFSTLEIQRTEQGDSAMYLCASSLGDIGTGELFFGEGSRLTVL.

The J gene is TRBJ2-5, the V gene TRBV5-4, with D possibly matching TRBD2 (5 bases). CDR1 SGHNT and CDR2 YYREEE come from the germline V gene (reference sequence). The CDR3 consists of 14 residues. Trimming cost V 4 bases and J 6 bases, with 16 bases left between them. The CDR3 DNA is TGTGCCAGCAGCCCTGACTGGGGAGCCCAGACCCAGTACTTC. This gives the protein CASSPDWGAQTQYF.